Listed here are 24 T cell receptor beta chains from one sample, sequenced in a study of identical twins. TCRdb re-derived calls from the 5' RACE reads in MiXCR, one entry per CDR3 protein. The sample comprises about 460,000 distinct CDR3 sequences, approximately 15% of which are singletons, and about 0.53% rests with the top ten. The data were also submitted as part of a second study, on yellow fever vaccine responses in identical twins.

Sequencing was carried out using CD4+ T cells sorted from blood. The source of these receptors is a woman aged 18-29 years in good health.

Only a few counts were recorded for this clonotype. This rearrangement joins TRBV3-1 to TRBJ2-5, with no clear D. Trimming stripped 7 bases from V and 7 bases from J, with 16 bases between. The CDR3 spans 13 residues. Germline values: CDR1 LGHDT, CDR2 YNNKEL (reference sequence). The CDR3: CASTSPGPGTQYF. CDR3 nucleotides: TGTGCCAGCACTTCCCCCGGCCCCGGGACCCAGTACTTC.

DNA of the CDR3: TGCGCCAGCAGCCCAGCCCCTAATACGGCCGGGGAGCTGTTTTTT. Translation: CASSPAPNTAGELFF. This chain uses TRBV4-1 with TRBJ2-2; D remains unclear. The CDR3 extends over 15 amino acids. Germline V gene data show CDR1 as MGHRA and CDR2 as YSYEKL. V lost 4 bases, J lost 6 bases, and 15 bases lay in between.

The table lists this clonotype with many counts. The genes are TRBV12-3 or TRBV12-4 and TRBJ2-1, with 11 bases lining up with TRBD2. The CDR3 is made up of 16 amino acids. V lost 5 bases, J lost 4 bases, and 7 bases stayed unmatched. The CDR3: CASSPRGTSGYNEQFF. The CDR3 DNA sequence: TGTGCCAGCAGTCCCCGGGGGACTAGCGGATACAATGAGCAGTTCTTC.

Only a few counts were recorded for this clonotype. The chain is built from TRBV5-1 and TRBJ2-1, with D uncertain. This CDR3 contains 18 residues. Trimming pared 0 bases from V and 2 bases from J, leaving 18 bases between. In germline, CDR1 is SGHRS, CDR2 YFSETQ. CDR3 protein: CASSLVPSSFFTYNEQFF. CDR3 nucleotide sequence: TGCGCCAGCAGCTTGGTCCCTAGTTCGTTCTTTACCTACAATGAGCAGTTCTTC.

This clonotype was counted between two and nine times. J is TRBJ2-7 and V is TRBV20-1; 7 positions agree with TRBD2. Unmatched junction bases numbered 8, after V lost 8 bases and J lost 4 bases. Germline V gene sequence: CDR1 DFQATT, CDR2 SNEGSKA (reference sequence). The length of the CDR3 is 12 residues. CDR3 coding DNA: TGCAGTTTAGCGGGTGTGAGATACGAGCAGTACTTC. Translating gives CSLAGVRYEQYF.

The J gene is TRBJ1-4, the V gene TRBV7-2; no clear D gene. The V and J ends lost 1 base and 4 bases respectively, with 7 bases between them. This CDR3 is built from 14 residues. The V gene's germline CDR1 is SGHTA and CDR2 FQGNSA. CDR3 sequence (DNA): TGTGCCAGCAGCTTAGGCCGGAGTAATGAAAAACTGTTTTTT. Its translation: CASSLGRSNEKLFF.

This clonotype was counted many times. This chain uses TRBV12-3 or TRBV12-4 with TRBJ2-1; possible D gene TRBD2, 5 bases. This CDR3 has 15 residues. Trimming removed 8 bases at V and 4 bases at J, with 18 bases between. This CDR3 is CASLERITDYNEQFF. In nucleotides, the CDR3 is TGTGCCAGCCTCGAGCGGATTACAGATTACAATGAGCAGTTCTTC.

This clonotype was seen a few times. J is TRBJ2-5 and V is TRBV20-1, with TRBD2 identical over 7 bases. The V gene end was trimmed by 4 bases and the J gene end by 2 bases; junction bases not matched to a gene: 7. The CDR3 is made up of 14 amino acids. In germline, CDR1 is DFQATT, CDR2 SNEGSKA (reference sequence). CDR3 bases: TGCAGTGCTATCCCTAGCGGTAAACAAGAGACCCAGTACTTC. Translation gives CSAIPSGKQETQYF.

The chain is built from TRBV28 and TRBJ2-5; 8 bases are shared with TRBD1. Germline V gene data show CDR1 as MDHEN and CDR2 as SYDVKM. This CDR3 is built from 20 residues. V was pared by 3 bases and J by 1 base, with 19 bases of the junction left unmatched. The CDR3 region is CASSLLWGQEPDWIQETQYF. CDR3 bases: TGTGCCAGCAGTTTGTTATGGGGACAGGAACCGGACTGGATCCAAGAGACCCAGTACTTC.

The rearrangement links TRBV3-1 to TRBJ2-1, with D unresolved. The CDR3 is made up of 12 amino acids. Trimming cost V 4 bases and J 6 bases, with 7 bases left between them. Germline CDR1 reads LGHDT; CDR2 reads YNNKEL (reference sequence). The CDR3 spells CASSLLLNEQFF. In DNA form, the CDR3 reads TGTGCCAGCAGCCTCTTACTCAATGAGCAGTTCTTC.

V and J are TRBV6-5 and TRBJ2-3; TRBD2 might be the D (6 bases). Between the trimmed V and J ends, which lost 4 bases and 5 bases, there was a span of 19 bases. Germline CDR1 MNHEY, CDR2 SVGAGI. The CDR3 is 16 residues long. CDR3 in DNA: TGTGCCAGCAGTTCTCGAAAACGGGGGTATATAGATACGCAGTATTTT. Encoded protein: CASSSRKRGYIDTQYF.

The chain employs TRBV9 and TRBJ2-1; D tentatively fits TRBD1 or TRBD2 (6 bases each). The V gene lost 4 bases and the J gene lost 15 bases, with 26 bases spanning the gap. Germline V gene lookup returns CDR1 SGDLS and CDR2 YYNGEE. This CDR3 is 15 amino acids long. The DNA of the CDR3 is TGTGCCAGCAGCCTACCCTCCGGAAGGGGGGAATCCCCGTTCTTC. Protein: CASSLPSGRGESPFF.

The CDR3 bases are TGTGCCAGCAGTATTACTTGGGACCAGCCCCAGCATTTT. It translates to CASSITWDQPQHF. V gene TRBV12-3 or TRBV12-4 combines with J gene TRBJ1-5, with TRBD1 as a possible D gene (5 bases). The V and J ends lost 5 bases and 7 bases respectively, with 12 bases between them. The CDR3 runs to 13 residues.

The chain employs TRBV27 and TRBJ2-3; tentative D call: TRBD2 (6 bases). CDR3 length equals 15 residues. The germline CDR1 and CDR2 sequences are MNHEY and SMNVEV (reference sequence). V was shortened by 4 bases and J by 2 bases, with 13 bases between the two germline ends. The CDR3 DNA is TGTGCCAGCAGTTATCGGGGGACGTACACAGATACGCAGTATTTT. It yields the protein CASSYRGTYTDTQYF.

This clonotype was counted between two and nine times. V usage is TRBV5-1 and J usage is TRBJ2-7, with a tentative D call TRBD2 (5 bases). Trimming cost V 3 bases and J 7 bases, with 17 bases left between them. The CDR3 length is 14 residues. Germline lookup yields CDR1 SGHRS and CDR2 YFSETQ. CDR3: CASSSPGNLREQYF. The CDR3 DNA reads as TGCGCCAGCAGCTCTCCCGGGAACCTCAGGGAGCAGTACTTC.

This chain links TRBV15 with TRBJ2-1, with TRBD1 matching over 9 bases. The CDR3 has 16 amino acids. Germline V gene lookup returns CDR1 LNHNV and CDR2 YYDKDF (reference sequence). V gave up 3 bases and J gave up 5 bases; unmatched junction bases: 8. As DNA, the CDR3 is TGTGCCACCAGCAGGACCCCGGGACAGGGAGACAATGAGCAGTTCTTC. It is translated as CATSRTPGQGDNEQFF.

This clonotype was picked up a small number of times. The V call is TRBV2, the J call TRBJ2-7; tentatively, D is TRBD1 (6 bases). This CDR3 has 13 residues. Trimming stripped 5 bases from V and 5 bases from J, with 13 bases between. Germline CDR1 reads SNHLY; CDR2 reads FYNNEI. CDR3 sequence: CASSKQGLHEQYF. The CDR3 DNA reads TGTGCCAGCAGTAAACAGGGTCTTCACGAGCAGTACTTC.

This clonotype was counted between two and nine times. The chain is built from TRBV5-5 and TRBJ2-4, with 9 bases aligning to TRBD1. CDR1 and CDR2 (germline): SGHKS, YYEKEE (reference sequence). Trimming took 5 bases from V and 12 from J; bases not matched to a gene: 21. The CDR3 consists of 17 residues. CDR3 residues: CASSGKGQGTVWNHQYF. The DNA of the CDR3 is TGTGCCAGCAGTGGTAAGGGACAGGGAACCGTGTGGAACCATCAGTACTTC.

Only one count was recorded for this clonotype. The CDR3 reads CASSKAGNPFNEQFF. The CDR3 region has the DNA TGTGCCAGCAGTAAGGCGGGAAATCCCTTCAATGAGCAGTTCTTC. J is TRBJ2-1 and V is TRBV27, with D possibly TRBD2 on 6 matching bases. V lost 5 bases and J lost 6, with 17 bases in between. Germline V gene lookup returns CDR1 MNHEY and CDR2 SMNVEV (reference sequence). The CDR3 covers 15 residues.

The chain employs TRBV5-8 and TRBJ1-2; 11 bases are a match to TRBD1. CDR3 length: 14 residues. From germline, CDR1 is SGHTS and CDR2 YDEGEE. The ends lost 6 bases at V and 5 bases at J; junction bases unmatched: 6. The CDR3 DNA reads as TGTGCCAGCAAAGGACAGGGGGCATTTTATGGCTACACCTTC. The encoded protein is CASKGQGAFYGYTF.

The table lists this clonotype with many counts. V gene TRBV12-3 or TRBV12-4 combines with J gene TRBJ2-1, with 8 bases aligning to TRBD1. Trimming took 6 bases from V and 10 from J; bases not matched to a gene: 5. The CDR3 totals 12 residues. As DNA, the CDR3 is TGTGCCAGCAGCGGACAGGGCAGCGAGCAGTTCTTC. Protein: CASSGQGSEQFF.

This clonotype has only a few counts. The rearrangement joins TRBV7-9 to TRBJ2-1; TRBD1 matches 8 bases. Germline V CDR1 and CDR2: SEHNR, FQNEAQ (reference sequence). V trimming: 7 bases; J trimming: 10 bases; junction bases outside the gene matches: 15. The CDR3 is 15 amino acids. The chain's CDR3 is CASTQGTGVTEEQFF. The CDR3, as DNA: TGTGCCAGCACACAGGGGACAGGTGTAACGGAGGAGCAGTTCTTC.

This clonotype was observed many times. The chain is built from TRBV29-1 and TRBJ1-3, with D possibly TRBD1 on 6 matching bases. Germline V gene data show CDR1 as SQVTM and CDR2 as ANQGSEA. The CDR3 length is 15 residues. Trimming took 6 bases from V and 1 from J, leaving 16 bases between them. CDR3 nucleotides: TGCAGCGTCGGGGGGCAGGGGCCTTCTGGAAACACCATATATTTT. It codes for CSVGGQGPSGNTIYF. The variable domain in full, completed from reference TRBV29-1 and TRBJ1-3, reads SAVISQKPSRDICQRGTSLTIQCQVDSQVTMMFWYRQQPGQSLTLIATANQGSEATYESGFVIDKFPISRPNLTFSTLTVSNMSPEDSSIYLCSVGGQGPSGNTIYFGEGSWLTVV.

The table lists this clonotype with many counts. The chain uses TRBV9 and TRBJ2-1; 7 bases are a match to TRBD1. Germline V CDR1 and CDR2: SGDLS, YYNGEE. V shed 3 bases, J shed 4 bases, and the junction held 4 bases outside the gene matches. The length of the CDR3 is 14 residues. CDR3 nucleotides: TGTGCCAGCAGCGCCGGGACAGAGTACAATGAGCAGTTCTTC. Encoded protein: CASSAGTEYNEQFF.